This TCR beta chain was identified during a study of blood T cell repertoires in COVID-19 (dated by TCRdb to 2018 to 2021). As for the study more broadly: Recovered participants in ImmuneRACE Cohort 3 were defined as having two consecutive negative NP/OP PCR tests, clearance from a healthcare professional, or resolution of symptoms. Samples from collaborators originated in the United States, Italy and Spain and spanned both the acute and convalescent phases of COVID-19. Samples were obtained from the ongoing ImmuneRACE study (first 160 participants) and from over 1,000 subjects provided by 6 global collaborators. Nearly every sample came with metadata listing a de-identified subject ID, COVID-19 status, age in years and sex. The prospective study material was composed of cDNA or gDNA derived from T cells, B-cell-depleted T cells, or PBMCs. The repertoires were released in a freely available public database meant as a resource for research on the immune response to SARS-CoV-2. Where available, HLA class I and class II types were taken from metadata supplied by the sample provider and were not determined by assay-based typing. Deeply sampled blood TCRbeta repertoires from subjects exposed to, actively infected with, or recovered from COVID-19 were included in the dataset.

Enrolling through a virtual design, the prospective study's participants ranged in age from roughly 18 to 90 years and lived across 24 United States geographic areas. To assign participants to cohorts, the prospective study relied on clinical history that participants themselves reported in a screening survey and a study questionnaire. Each participant in the prospective study had whole blood, serum and a nasopharyngeal or oropharyngeal swab collected by mobile phlebotomists. Prospective study participants could optionally give additional blood draws and questionnaires over an approximately 2-month period. Prospective study blood samples were shipped either frozen or at room temperature before DNA extraction. The immunoSEQ Assay, a bias-controlled multiplex PCR, was used to amplify TCRbeta CDR3 regions from genomic DNA. The study's own analysis went as follows. The number of nucleated cells in each sample was estimated by amplification of reference gene primers within the assay. Sequence reads were collapsed and filtered to measure the absolute abundance of every unique TCRbeta CDR3 rearrangement. For each sample, productive Simpson clonality was calculated as the square root of Simpson's diversity index across productive rearrangements. This is the immuneACCESS table as TCRdb keeps it, with only in-frame sequences that have V and J called. A part of the clones is gone; compared with another copy, unresolved V genes explain less than half, and the rest is unexplained. V, J and clone size reflect that table, while D and trimming were determined from the DNA. This sample lists 250,000 to 300,000 clones; around 90% were detected once. The ten largest clones capture under 2.5% of the sample.

On the study overall, not on this receptor specifically: The quantity of clinical and demographic metadata differed by source and by participant and was supplied without curation.

CDR1 and CDR2, per the germline V gene, are MNHEY and SVGAGI. From cysteine to phenylalanine, the CDR3 is 15 amino acids long. Only the CDR3 portion is preserved as DNA: 45 bases, with reading frame beginning at the first base. Between the V and J ends, shortened by 0 bases and 0 bases respectively, the junction contains 8 bases. Concerning this clone: Its antigen specificity is not known. Base qualities are missing; no much larger clone stands one base away.

This receptor was taken from a woman aged 60 to 75 in a cohort exposed to, infected with or recovered from COVID-19 (not recorded which). The chain is encoded by TRBV6-5 joined to TRBJ1-2, and TRBD1 may be the D gene, going by 6 matching bases. The sequencing sample was made of PBMCs or T cells enriched from blood (not recorded which). DNA sequence: TGTGCCAGCAGTTACTCGTACAGGGCTAACTATGGCTACACCTTC. It encodes CASSYSYRANYGYTF.